What follows are 14 T cell receptor beta chains derived from one specimen sequenced in a study of T-cell reconstitution after alpha-beta-depleted transplantation in children. TCRbeta library construction was performed incorporating unique molecular identifiers. Each CDR3 protein gets one entry after TCRdb re-called the PCR reads with MiXCR. The data show approximately 390,000 distinct CDR3 sequences, about a tenth seen once. Sample: PBMCs from the stem cell graft donor, taken from the stem cell graft. These TCRs come from a human donor who donated a stem cell graft to a child with acute myeloid leukemia.

This clonotype has a count of ten or more. The gene calls are TRBV5-1 and TRBJ1-1; weak D call: TRBD1 (5 bases). In germline, CDR1 is SGHRS, CDR2 YFSETQ. The ends were cut back, 4 bases at V and 1 base at J, with 11 bases in the middle. The CDR3 consists of 14 residues. The CDR3 is CASSPVGTNTEAFF. The CDR3 DNA reads as TGCGCCAGCAGCCCGGTGGGGACGAACACTGAAGCTTTCTTT.

This rearrangement joins TRBV20-1 to TRBJ1-1; unclear D gene. The CDR3 extends over 14 amino acids. Trimming pared 3 bases from V and 0 bases from J, leaving 11 bases between. Germline CDR1 and CDR2: DFQATT and SNEGSKA (reference sequence). The CDR3 sequence: CSASARELNTEAFF. CDR3 coding DNA: TGCAGTGCTAGTGCCCGGGAATTGAACACTGAAGCTTTCTTT.

This clonotype was seen a few times. The DNA for the CDR3 is TGTGCCAGCAGCCGCCTCGCTCTAGCGGGGGCCATCACAGATACGCAGTATTTT. This encodes CASSRLALAGAITDTQYF. The J gene is TRBJ2-3, the V gene TRBV11-2; 10 bases fit TRBD2. CDR1 is SGHAT, CDR2 FQNNGV, per germline. The trim removed 5 bases at V and 2 bases at J, leaving 13 bases unmatched. CDR3 length: 18 residues.

With respect to this clonotype: A much bigger clone sits one base away, suggesting this may be a read error. The chain is built from TRBV20-1 and TRBJ1-3; D unclear. This CDR3 is built from 12 residues. Germline CDR1 is DFQATT and CDR2 is SNEGSKA (reference sequence). The CDR3 region has the DNA TGCAGTGCTACTCTCTCTGGATACACCATATATTTT. Protein: CSATLSGYTIYF.

Here the CDR3 reads CSAQRTSATEQFF. CDR3 in DNA: TGCAGTGCCCAGCGGACTAGCGCTACTGAGCAGTTCTTC. This chain links TRBV20-1 with TRBJ2-1; the match to TRBD2 covers 9 bases. This CDR3 comprises 13 residues. Germline CDR1 reads DFQATT; CDR2 reads SNEGSKA (reference sequence). V lost 6 bases to trimming and J lost 9 bases; unmatched junction nucleotides: 9.

In this sample, this clonotype turned up a few times. CDR3 nucleotides: TGTGCCAGCAGCTCATCTAGCGGGGGGGCAGCGCAGTATTTT. This gives the protein CASSSSSGGAAQYF. The J gene is TRBJ2-3, the V gene TRBV7-3; 12 nucleotides match TRBD2. The CDR3 spans 14 residues. Trimming took 4 bases from V and 10 from J; bases not matched to a gene: 6. CDR1 and CDR2 from the germline V gene are SGHTA and FQGTGA. Complete variable domain (other parts from reference TRBV7-3 and TRBJ2-3): GAGVSQTPSNKVTEKGKYVELRCDPISGHTALYWYRQSLGQGPEFLIYFQGTGAADDSGLPNDRFFAVRPEGSVSTLKIQRTERGDSAVYLCASSSSSGGAAQYFGPGTRLTVL.

The chain joins TRBV7-2 to TRBJ2-2; D may match TRBD1 or TRBD2 (6 bases each). Germline CDR1 is SGHTA and CDR2 is FQGNSA. The CDR3 has 16 residues. V was cut by 7 bases and J by 1 base, with 16 bases left in between. As DNA, the CDR3 is TGTGCCAGCACCACTCCGGCGGGACAGAACACCGGGGAGCTGTTTTTT. It encodes CASTTPAGQNTGELFF.

This clonotype appeared a few times. This chain uses TRBV7-2 with TRBJ2-3; D is ambiguous. Trimming took off 5 bases at V and 5 bases at J, with 14 bases between the two ends. Germline lookup yields CDR1 SGHTA and CDR2 FQGNSA. The CDR3 length is 14 residues. The CDR3 nucleotides read TGTGCCAGCAGCGCGAGACCAGATGGAGATACGCAGTATTTT. Translated: CASSARPDGDTQYF.

V gene TRBV18 combines with J gene TRBJ1-3; D gene ambiguous. V was trimmed by 2 bases and J by 3 bases, leaving 5 bases between them. Germline values: CDR1 KGHSH, CDR2 LQKENI. This CDR3 has 13 amino acids. The chain's CDR3 is CASSPGLGNTIYF. The CDR3 DNA reads as TGTGCCAGCTCACCAGGTCTTGGAAACACCATATATTTT. The variable domain in full, completed from reference TRBV18 and TRBJ1-3, reads NAGVMQNPRHLVRRRGQEARLRCSPMKGHSHVYWYRQLPEEGLKFMVYLQKENIIDESGMPKERFSAEFPKEGPSILRIQQVVRGDSAAYFCASSPGLGNTIYFGEGSWLTVV.

This clonotype was observed a handful of times. The chain joins TRBV7-2 to TRBJ1-1; D is perhaps TRBD1 (5 bases). Germline assignment: CDR1 SGHTA and CDR2 FQGNSA. V was pared by 8 bases and J by 2 bases, with 12 bases between. The CDR3 spans 13 residues. CDR3 nucleotides: TGTGCCAGCCGACAGATAAGCAACACTGAAGCTTTCTTT. Its translation: CASRQISNTEAFF.

This clonotype was detected only a few times. J is TRBJ2-2 and V is TRBV6-5; 11 nucleotides align to TRBD2. The germline V gene encodes CDR1 MNHEY and CDR2 SVGAGI. This CDR3 region has 18 residues. The V and J ends lost 0 bases and 8 bases, in that order; junction bases with no gene match: 11. The CDR3 is CASSYSILGTSGSGELFF. The CDR3 DNA follows: TGTGCCAGCAGTTACTCGATCTTGGGTACTAGCGGGAGTGGGGAGCTGTTTTTT.

There are a few counts of this clonotype. V is TRBV7-9 and J is TRBJ2-2, with TRBD1 identical over 9 bases. The CDR3 covers 14 residues. In germline, CDR1 is SEHNR, CDR2 FQNEAQ (reference sequence). Losses at the gene ends were 8 bases for V and 4 bases for J; bases not matched to a gene: 5. The CDR3: CASGQGSGTGELFF. The CDR3 DNA reads TGTGCCAGCGGACAGGGGTCGGGCACCGGGGAGCTGTTTTTT.

This clonotype was observed a few times. The chain carries TRBV12-3 or TRBV12-4 and TRBJ2-3; D is unclear. Trimming took 2 bases from V and 9 from J, leaving 18 bases between them. The CDR3 runs 15 residues. CDR3 sequence: CASSLLQISQGTQYF. The CDR3 coding sequence is TGTGCCAGCAGTTTATTACAGATATCACAAGGCACGCAGTATTTT.

This chain joins TRBV5-1 and TRBJ2-2; D is possibly TRBD1 or TRBD2 (5 bases each). The V and J ends lost 5 bases and 7 bases respectively, with 9 bases between them. The length of the CDR3 is 12 residues. Germline CDR1 reads SGHRS; CDR2 reads YFSETQ. The CDR3 loop reads CASRRGDGELFF. CDR3 bases: TGCGCCAGCAGGAGGGGCGACGGGGAGCTGTTTTTT.